These 19 T cell receptor beta chains came from one sample sequenced in a study of sequential checkpoint blockade in melanoma. The treatment: randomized to nivolumab then ipilimumab (arm A) or the reverse (arm B). The protocol was immunoSEQ multiplex PCR, while the TCRdb copy is restricted to in-frame clones and leaves out a portion. Of fewer than 35,000 clones in the sample, about 88% are singletons; the top ten hold 20% to 25%. The specimen was CD8+ T cells sorted from blood (inferred from file names), collected from a patient given nivolumab and ipilimumab in sequence. The receptors were gathered from a human donor with melanoma.

This chain uses TRBV11-2 with TRBJ1-2; possible D gene TRBD1, 5 bases. The germline V gene has CDR1 SGHAT and CDR2 FQNNGV. The CDR3 loop spans 16 amino acids. V was shortened by 4 bases and J by 7 bases, with 22 bases between the two germline ends. CDR3 amino acids: CASSSPGNAWASGYTF. The CDR3 DNA sequence: TGTGCCAGCAGCTCACCAGGGAATGCATGGGCCAGTGGCTACACCTTC.

The chain recombines TRBV13 with TRBJ2-1; TRBD2 aligns across 8 bases. The J segment lost 2 bases and the V segment lost 0 bases, leaving 6 bases of the junction unmatched. The CDR3 extends over 17 amino acids. Germline V gene sequence: CDR1 PRHDT, CDR2 FYEKMQ (reference sequence). The CDR3 region is CASSLGSSGSPYNEQFF. The DNA for the CDR3 is TGTGCCAGCAGCTTAGGGTCCAGCGGGAGCCCCTACAATGAGCAGTTCTTC.

The DNA for the CDR3 is TGTGCCAGCAGCTTAGGCTACAGGGGGAATCAGCCCCAGCATTTT. Its translation: CASSLGYRGNQPQHF. The chain couples TRBV7-2 to TRBJ1-5; 8 bases fit TRBD1. This CDR3 comprises 15 residues. Per germline, CDR1 SGHTA and CDR2 FQGNSA. The junction had 3 bases not matched to a gene; V was cut back by 1 base and J by 4 bases.

The chain uses TRBV30 and TRBJ2-1, with D unclear. The germline V and J ends were trimmed by 0 bases and 7 bases, with 13 bases remaining between them. This CDR3 has 14 residues. CDR1 is GTSNPN, CDR2 SVGIG, per germline (reference sequence). As DNA, the CDR3 is TGTGCCTGGAGTGTACTCTCCGCTTCAAATGAGCAGTTCTTC. It codes for CAWSVLSASNEQFF.

A single count supports this clone. This chain connects TRBV5-4 to TRBJ2-3; tentative D call: TRBD1 (5 bases). This CDR3 comprises 15 residues. CDR1 is SGHNT and CDR2 is YYREEE in the germline V gene (reference sequence). Trimming cost V 6 bases and J 3 bases, with 17 bases left between them. The DNA for the CDR3 is TGTGCCAGCACATTTTGGGGCGGAAAAACAGATACGCAGTATTTT. Translated, it gives CASTFWGGKTDTQYF.

The chain recombines TRBV5-4 with TRBJ2-1, with 11 bases fitting TRBD1. This CDR3 spans 17 amino acids. V lost 4 bases to trimming and J lost 4 bases; unmatched junction nucleotides: 10. CDR1 and CDR2 (germline): SGHNT, YYREEE (reference sequence). For the CDR3, the DNA is TGTGCCAGCAGCCCGTTAAGGGGACAGGGGGATTACAATGAGCAGTTCTTC. The encoded protein is CASSPLRGQGDYNEQFF.

V and J are TRBV15 and TRBJ1-1, with 7 bases that match TRBD1. This CDR3 has 14 amino acids. Germline CDR1 reads LNHNV; CDR2 reads YYDKDF (reference sequence). Germline trimming cut 8 bases from V and 4 bases from J; bases unmatched to any gene: 10. This CDR3 reads CATSDRVSGTEAFF. Written as DNA, the CDR3 is TGTGCCACCTCTGACAGGGTATCGGGCACTGAAGCTTTCTTT.

The rearrangement joins TRBV7-9 to TRBJ1-5; weak D call: TRBD1 (5 bases). CDR1 is SEHNR and CDR2 is FQNEAQ in the germline V gene (reference sequence). The CDR3 is 14 residues long. Trimming cost V 5 bases and J 5 bases, with 13 bases left between them. DNA of the CDR3: TGTGCCAGCAGCAGGGATACAGGAGATCAGCCCCAGCATTTT. Protein product: CASSRDTGDQPQHF.

The chain employs TRBV15 and TRBJ2-7; 15 nucleotides agree with TRBD2. V trimming: 5 bases; J trimming: 0 bases; junction bases outside the gene matches: 8. The CDR3 contains 18 residues. CDR1 and CDR2 (germline): LNHNV, YYDKDF (reference sequence). The CDR3 protein is CATSSGLAGGTSSYEQYF. CDR3 nucleotides: TGTGCCACCAGCTCAGGACTAGCGGGAGGGACCAGCTCCTACGAGCAGTACTTC.

The V gene is TRBV4-3, the J gene TRBJ2-3, with 12 bases identical to TRBD2. The germline V gene has CDR1 LGHNA and CDR2 YSLEER. Trimming at V came to 1 base and at J to 3 bases, leaving 5 bases not matched to a gene. The CDR3 extends over 17 amino acids. Here the CDR3 reads CASSQAGTSGGTDTQYF. The DNA of the CDR3 is TGCGCCAGCAGCCAAGCCGGCACTAGCGGGGGGACAGATACGCAGTATTTT.

The CDR3 sequence is CASSPTRTGTQYF. DNA of the CDR3: TGCGCCAGCAGTCCCACTCGAACGGGGACCCAGTACTTC. J is TRBJ2-5 and V is TRBV10-1; the D is unclear. Germline V CDR1 and CDR2: WNHNN, SYGVQD (reference sequence). The V gene lost 5 bases and the J gene lost 7 bases, with 14 bases spanning the gap. The CDR3 loop spans 13 amino acids.

The rearrangement uses TRBV4-2 and TRBJ1-1, with D perhaps TRBD1 (5 bases). This CDR3 spans 16 amino acids. The germline V gene encodes CDR1 LGHNA and CDR2 YNFKEQ. Trimming removed 0 bases from V and 10 bases from J, with 21 bases in between. The chain's CDR3 is CASSQEGTRASTGAFF. As DNA, the CDR3 is TGTGCCAGCAGCCAAGAAGGGACTCGGGCGTCAACAGGAGCTTTCTTT.

The chain couples TRBV30 to TRBJ2-1; 8 bases align to TRBD1. The V gene's germline CDR1 is GTSNPN and CDR2 SVGIG (reference sequence). J lost 9 bases, V lost 2 bases, and 3 bases had no gene match. There are 12 residues in the CDR3. The CDR3 region is CAWSLTGGEQFF. The CDR3, as DNA: TGTGCCTGGAGTCTTACAGGGGGTGAGCAGTTCTTC.

The chain uses TRBV7-8 and TRBJ2-5; 10 bases line up with TRBD1. Per the germline V gene, CDR1 is SGHVS and CDR2 is FQNEAQ. Trimming removed 5 bases from V and 5 bases from J; junction bases left unmatched: 2. CDR3 length: 13 residues. In DNA, the CDR3 is TGTGCCAGCAGCGCGGACAGGGGGGAGACCCAGTACTTC. Its translation: CASSADRGETQYF.

The chain couples TRBV7-8 to TRBJ1-1; D gene uncertain. The ends were cut back, 1 base at V and 5 bases at J, with 11 bases in the middle. The CDR3 is 14 residues long. CDR1 SGHVS and CDR2 FQNEAQ come from the germline V gene. DNA of the CDR3: TGTGCCAGCAGCTTAGTCAACGGAGGGACTGAAGCTTTCTTT. Protein sequence: CASSLVNGGTEAFF.

V gene TRBV27 combines with J gene TRBJ1-5; 8 nucleotides agree with TRBD1. From germline, CDR1 is MNHEY and CDR2 SMNVEV (reference sequence). This CDR3 comprises 16 residues. V dropped 5 bases and J dropped 0; count of bases not matched to a gene: 6. DNA for the CDR3: TGTGCCAGCAGTGTGGCAGGGGGCCATAGCAATCAGCCCCAGCATTTT. This gives the protein CASSVAGGHSNQPQHF.

The chain recombines TRBV4-3 with TRBJ2-1; tentatively, D is TRBD1 (5 bases). The V end lost 1 base, the J end lost 3 bases, and 13 bases lay between the germline ends. CDR1 is LGHNA, CDR2 YSLEER, per germline. The CDR3 is 16 amino acids. The chain's CDR3 is CASSQGIGAFYNEQFF. For the CDR3, the DNA is TGCGCCAGCAGCCAAGGAATAGGGGCCTTCTACAATGAGCAGTTCTTC.

The rearrangement uses TRBV9 and TRBJ2-2; unclear D gene. V lost 1 base and J 7 bases, leaving 8 bases between the germline ends. The CDR3 has 13 amino acids. The germline V gene encodes CDR1 SGDLS and CDR2 YYNGEE. In nucleotides, the CDR3 is TGTGCCAGCAGCGTAATGGAGTTCGGGGAGCTGTTTTTT. The encoded protein is CASSVMEFGELFF.

This chain links TRBV9 with TRBJ2-1; weak D call: TRBD1 (6 bases). The CDR3 consists of 14 residues. Trimming cost V 4 bases and J 4 bases, with 12 bases left between them. Germline CDR1 SGDLS, CDR2 YYNGEE. For the CDR3, the DNA is TGTGCCAGCAGCCTCGTGGACAGATACAATGAGCAGTTCTTC. It is translated as CASSLVDRYNEQFF.